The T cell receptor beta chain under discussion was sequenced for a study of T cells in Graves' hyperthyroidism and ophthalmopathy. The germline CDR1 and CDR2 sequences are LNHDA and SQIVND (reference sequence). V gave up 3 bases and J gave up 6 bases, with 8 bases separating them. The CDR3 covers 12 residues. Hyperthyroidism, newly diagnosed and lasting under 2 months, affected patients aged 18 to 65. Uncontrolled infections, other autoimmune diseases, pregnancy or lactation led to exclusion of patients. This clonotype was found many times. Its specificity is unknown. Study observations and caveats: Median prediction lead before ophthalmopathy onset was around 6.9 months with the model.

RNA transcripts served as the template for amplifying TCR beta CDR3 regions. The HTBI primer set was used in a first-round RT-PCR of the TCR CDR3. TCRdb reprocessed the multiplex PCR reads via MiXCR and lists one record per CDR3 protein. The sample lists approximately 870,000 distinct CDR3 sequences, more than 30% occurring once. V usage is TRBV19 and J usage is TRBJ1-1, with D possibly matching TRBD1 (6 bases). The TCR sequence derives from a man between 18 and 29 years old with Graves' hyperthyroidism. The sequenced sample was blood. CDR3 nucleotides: TGTGCCAGTAGTATCGGGGGCTCTGAAGCTTTCTTT. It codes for CASSIGGSEAFF.